These T cell receptor beta chains were read from a single sample in a study of CD39 and CD103 CD8 tumor-infiltrating T cells. Assay used: immunoSEQ multiplex PCR; TCRdb lists only in-frame clones, some missing. The sample carries roughly 820 clones, 60% to 75% recorded once. The material sequenced was CD39- CD103+ CD8+ T cells sorted from the tumor. Receptor source: a human donor with head and neck squamous cell carcinoma. CDR3s include the opening cysteine and the closing phenylalanine or tryptophan. A D gene is named only where the DNA matches it firmly. Clone size is given for some rows only: seen once, a few or many times, or a class if the clone is expanded.

NA,TRBJ1-5,TRBV6-1,TRBD1,CASSERPGTAFNQPQHF,TGTGCCAGCAGTGAACGTCCCGGGACAGCATTCAATCAGCCCCAGCATTTT
NA,TRBJ1-5,TRBV2,NA,CASSEDIDRYQPQHF,TGTGCCAGCAGCGAGGACATCGATAGATATCAGCCCCAGCATTTT
once,TRBJ1-1,TRBV6-6,NA,CASSYSQTTEAFF,TGTGCCAGCAGTTACTCCCAAACTACTGAAGCTTTCTTT
NA,TRBJ1-1,TRBV25-1,NA,CASSDYRGAFF,TGTGCCAGCAGTGACTACCGCGGAGCTTTCTTT
NA,TRBJ1-5,TRBV11-3,NA,CASSFGQPTHSNQPQHF,TGTGCCAGCAGCTTCGGACAGCCAACGCATAGCAATCAGCCCCAGCATTTT
few,TRBJ2-7,TRBV5-1,TRBD1,CASSLEGTGTGPYEQYF,TGCGCCAGCAGCTTGGAAGGCACCGGGACAGGTCCCTACGAGCAGTACTTC
once,TRBJ2-7,TRBV28,TRBD2,CASSHDLAGALVSYEQYF,TGTGCCAGCAGTCATGACTTAGCGGGGGCCCTCGTTTCCTACGAGCAGTACTTC
NA,TRBJ2-1,TRBV6-1,TRBD2,CASPTSGEYNEQFF,TGTGCCAGCCCGACTAGCGGGGAATACAATGAGCAGTTCTTC
NA,TRBJ1-5,TRBV19,NA,CASSMAGAANQPQHF,TGTGCCAGTAGTATGGCTGGGGCGGCTAATCAGCCCCAGCATTTT
few,TRBJ1-1,TRBV28,TRBD1,CASSYGQVSLPSVGTEAFF,TGTGCCAGCAGTTACGGACAGGTCTCTTTACCCTCCGTAGGCACTGAAGCTTTCTTT
few,TRBJ2-1,TRBV5-1,NA,CASSFIGDEQFF,TGCGCCAGCAGCTTTATCGGGGATGAGCAGTTCTTC
once,TRBJ2-1,TRBV19,NA,CASSRRSTEYLFF,TGTGCCAGTAGTAGGCGGAGCACCGAATACTTGTTCTTC
NA,TRBJ1-3,TRBV2,TRBD1,CASSEARLSGQGNPRSGNTIYF,TGTGCCAGCAGTGAAGCTCGTTTATCGGGACAGGGAAACCCCAGGTCTGGAAACACCATATATTTT
NA,TRBJ2-1,TRBV5-1,NA,CASSLVGYEQFF,TGCGCCAGCAGCTTGGTAGGATATGAGCAGTTCTTC
few,TRBJ2-5,TRBV4-2,TRBD2,CASSQELRGGGETQYF,TGTGCCAGCAGCCAAGAGTTGCGGGGGGGCGGGGAGACCCAGTACTTC
NA,TRBJ2-7,TRBV7-1,NA,CASSPHQGPSYEQYF,TGTGCCAGCAGCCCTCACCAGGGACCTTCCTACGAGCAGTACTTC
NA,TRBJ1-1,TRBV9,TRBD1,CASSVSSRQGSGNTEAFF,TGTGCCAGCAGCGTATCATCGAGACAGGGGTCTGGCAACACTGAAGCTTTCTTT
large,TRBJ1-5,TRBV4-1,TRBD1,CASSHGHRGLTPQHF,TGCGCCAGCAGCCATGGTCACAGGGGTTTAACGCCCCAGCATTTT
NA,TRBJ2-1,TRBV11-3,TRBD2,CASSSRSGGGNEQFF,TGTGCCAGCAGCTCCCGATCGGGGGGAGGGAATGAGCAGTTCTTC
NA,TRBJ2-1,TRBV6-6,NA,CASSYDLSEQFF,TGTGCCAGCAGTTACGATTTGTCTGAACAGTTCTTC
NA,TRBJ2-5,TRBV9,NA,CASSDGGLLQGLEAQYF,TGTGCCAGCAGCGACGGAGGGCTATTACAGGGGTTGGAGGCCCAGTACTTC
few,TRBJ2-3,TRBV13,TRBD2,CASSLGTSLSTDTQYF,TGTGCCAGCAGCCTAGGGACTAGCCTAAGCACAGATACGCAGTATTTT
NA,TRBJ2-5,TRBV9,NA,CASSDGGLLQGLETQYF,TGTGCCAGCAGCGACGGAGGGCTATTACAGGGGTTGGAGACCCAGTACTTC
NA,TRBJ2-1,TRBV7-9,TRBD1,CASSLALTGPKNEQFF,TGTGCCAGCAGCTTAGCCTTGACAGGGCCGAAGAATGAGCAGTTCTTC